Each of the 25 T cell receptor beta chains below was sequenced from the same sample in a study of post-analysis software for immune sequencing data. These receptors' targets are unknown. General study findings and limits: About 5 TRBV segments (TRBV5-6, TRBV5-1 and TRBV20-1 among them) occurred more frequently in patients than in controls.

Unique molecular identifiers were carried by the TCR beta cDNA libraries. TCRdb reprocessed the PCR reads with MiXCR, giving one entry per CDR3 protein. Of hundreds of thousands of distinct CDR3 sequences listed, approximately 30% are singletons. What was sequenced was blood. Receptors were obtained from a girl under 18 with multiple sclerosis.

The J gene is TRBJ2-1, the V gene TRBV7-3; the D gene is possibly TRBD2 (6 bases). Germline values: CDR1 SGHTA, CDR2 FQGTGA. This CDR3 contains 14 residues. Trimming took 2 bases from V and 5 from J, leaving 10 bases between them. The CDR3 coding sequence is TGTGCCAGCAGCTTAGCGGGGTCCGACAATGAGCAGTTCTTC. As protein: CASSLAGSDNEQFF. The whole variable domain, remainder taken from reference TRBV7-3 and TRBJ2-1, is GAGVSQTPSNKVTEKGKYVELRCDPISGHTALYWYRQSLGQGPEFLIYFQGTGAADDSGLPNDRFFAVRPEGSVSTLKIQRTERGDSAVYLCASSLAGSDNEQFFGPGTRLTVL.

As for this clonotype: Germline is not matched at one junction end, which may reflect a read error. The chain joins TRBV6-5 to TRBJ2-1, with D unclear. Germline values: CDR1 MNHEY, CDR2 SVGAGI. The CDR3 runs 12 residues. The DNA of the CDR3 is TGTGCTAGCAAAGGCCTCTACAATGAGCAGTTCTTC. This gives the protein CASKGLYNEQFF.

V is TRBV13 and J is TRBJ1-1, with 7 bases that match TRBD1. After removal of 5 bases from V and 4 bases from J, the junction contained 19 bases not matched to a gene. From germline, CDR1 is PRHDT and CDR2 FYEKMQ (reference sequence). This CDR3 region has 18 residues. The CDR3 DNA reads TGTGCCAGCAGCATCCGGGGACCGACAGGGACTTGGGCCACTGAAGCTTTCTTT. This translates into CASSIRGPTGTWATEAFF.

This sequence joins TRBV7-2 and TRBJ2-7; 7 nucleotides line up with TRBD1. Germline CDR1 and CDR2: SGHTA and FQGNSA. The CDR3 has 15 amino acids. V shed 5 bases, J shed 9 bases, and the junction held 16 bases outside the gene matches. CDR3 residues: CASSVRDRDVTGQYF. CDR3 DNA sequence: TGTGCCAGCAGCGTCCGGGACAGAGACGTTACGGGGCAGTACTTC.

The chain employs TRBV5-1 and TRBJ2-1, with 14 nucleotides matching TRBD2. J was trimmed by 10 bases and V by 4 bases; bases with no gene match: 7. This CDR3 comprises 15 residues. Germline CDR1 reads SGHRS; CDR2 reads YFSETQ. The CDR3 sequence is CASSIRLAGGPEQFF. For the CDR3, the DNA is TGCGCCAGCAGCATACGACTAGCGGGGGGGCCGGAGCAGTTCTTC.

The V gene is TRBV10-3, the J gene TRBJ1-5; D is undetermined. The CDR3 sequence is 12 residues long. The V gene's germline CDR1 is ENHRY and CDR2 SYGVKD. With 11 bases removed from V and 6 bases from J, the gap between germline ends came to 14 bases. This CDR3 is CAAATGGQPQHF. The CDR3 bases are TGTGCCGCCGCAACCGGAGGTCAGCCCCAGCATTTT.

The chain has TRBV5-1 and TRBJ1-2; D not certain. Trimming removed 4 bases at V and 6 bases at J, with 13 bases between. The CDR3 is made up of 13 amino acids. Germline V CDR1 and CDR2: SGHRS, YFSETQ. CDR3 in amino acids: CASSELPNDGYTF. As DNA, the CDR3 is TGCGCCAGCAGCGAGTTGCCAAATGATGGCTACACCTTC.

The V gene is TRBV12-3 or TRBV12-4, the J gene TRBJ2-6; TRBD2 aligns across 7 bases. This CDR3 has 17 amino acids. Losses at the gene ends were 8 bases for V and 0 bases for J; bases not matched to a gene: 10. The chain's CDR3 is CASRPGLERSGANVLTF. Here the CDR3 DNA reads TGTGCCAGCCGACCAGGACTAGAACGCTCTGGGGCCAACGTCCTGACTTTC.

The chain joins TRBV6-6 to TRBJ1-5; tentatively, D is TRBD1 (6 bases). The germline V gene encodes CDR1 MNHNY and CDR2 SVGAGI (reference sequence). The CDR3 has 15 residues. Trimming removed 6 bases from V and 2 bases from J, with 14 bases in between. The CDR3 sequence: CASRIRTDRNQPQHF. CDR3 nucleotide sequence: TGTGCCAGCAGGATAAGGACAGACCGCAATCAGCCCCAGCATTTT.

This chain connects TRBV20-1 to TRBJ1-5; possible D gene TRBD1, 6 bases. The CDR3 covers 15 residues. V was pared by 0 bases and J by 5 bases, with 14 bases between. CDR1 and CDR2 from the germline V gene are DFQATT and SNEGSKA (reference sequence). Here the CDR3 DNA reads TGCAGTGCTAGAGATGTTGTAGGGGGGCATCAGCCCCAGCATTTT. Its protein product is CSARDVVGGHQPQHF.

The genes are TRBV6-5 and TRBJ2-7; either TRBD1 or TRBD2 may fit D (6 bases each). V shed 2 bases and J shed 5 bases, with 10 bases lying between them. CDR3 length: 13 amino acids. Per germline, CDR1 MNHEY and CDR2 SVGAGI. The CDR3 region is CASSYGGPNEQYF. CDR3 bases: TGTGCCAGCAGTTACGGGGGGCCCAACGAGCAGTACTTC.

This clonotype was seen a few times. The CDR3 nucleotides read TGTGCCAGCAGACCAGGGAGCGAAAAACTGTTTTTT. This sequence encodes CASRPGSEKLFF. The rearrangement links TRBV2 to TRBJ1-4, with TRBD1 as a possible D gene (5 bases). The CDR3 covers 12 residues. Germline CDR1 and CDR2: SNHLY and FYNNEI. V lost 6 bases, J lost 8 bases, and 10 bases lay in between.

At least ten counts were recorded for this clonotype. The gene calls are TRBV12-3 or TRBV12-4 and TRBJ1-5; 10 bases agree with TRBD1. V gave up 5 bases and J gave up 4 bases; unmatched junction bases: 5. The CDR3 extends over 15 amino acids. The CDR3 nucleotides read TGTGCCAGCAGTCGACAGGGGGCGAGTAATCAGCCCCAGCATTTT. This encodes CASSRQGASNQPQHF.

This clonotype was seen once. The chain uses TRBV6-2 or TRBV6-3 and TRBJ2-7; 7 positions agree with TRBD2. This CDR3 comprises 15 residues. V lost 2 bases, J lost 2 bases, and 6 bases stayed unmatched. Germline values: CDR1 MNHEY, CDR2 SVGEGT. CDR3 protein: CASSYGGSVTYEQYF. CDR3 in DNA: TGTGCCAGCAGTTACGGCGGGAGCGTAACCTACGAGCAGTACTTC.

The genes are TRBV6-4 and TRBJ1-1, with TRBD1 identical over 11 bases. V dropped 0 bases and J dropped 3; count of bases not matched to a gene: 0. Germline assignment: CDR1 MRHNA and CDR2 SNTAGT. The CDR3 extends over 15 amino acids. CDR3 nucleotides: TGTGCCAGCAGTGACTCGGGACAGGGGGACACTGAAGCTTTCTTT. It codes for CASSDSGQGDTEAFF.

Details on this clonotype: At one boundary the junction diverges from the germline segment, which might be a read error. The chain is built from TRBV6-5 and TRBJ1-6; weak D call: TRBD1 (5 bases). This CDR3 is 18 amino acids long. Germline V gene lookup returns CDR1 MNHEY and CDR2 SVGAGI. The CDR3 here is CTSSYGPGDSGRNSPLHF. The CDR3 coding sequence is TGTACCAGCAGTTACGGGCCTGGGGATTCAGGGCGCAATTCACCCCTCCACTTT.

The chain employs TRBV15 and TRBJ1-1, with 8 positions matching TRBD1. V was clipped by 3 bases and J by 6 bases; unmatched bases: 9. This CDR3 region has 15 residues. In germline, CDR1 is LNHNV, CDR2 YYDKDF (reference sequence). As DNA, the CDR3 is TGTGCCACCAGCAGGGTGACAGGGGCCAGCGCTGAAGCTTTCTTT. Protein product: CATSRVTGASAEAFF.

This clonotype was detected only a few times. The rearrangement joins TRBV24-1 to TRBJ2-1; 13 positions match TRBD2. V lost 0 bases to trimming and J lost 7 bases; unmatched junction nucleotides: 5. This CDR3 has 17 amino acids. CDR1 is KGHDR and CDR2 is SFDVKD in the germline V gene. The CDR3 spells CATSDLGLAGVGNEQFF. DNA of the CDR3: TGTGCCACCAGTGATTTGGGACTAGCGGGAGTCGGAAATGAGCAGTTCTTC.

This sequence joins TRBV20-1 and TRBJ2-3, with unresolved D. This CDR3 is built from 16 residues. The germline CDR1 and CDR2 sequences are DFQATT and SNEGSKA (reference sequence). V was clipped by 0 bases and J by 2 bases, with 15 bases between them. This chain's CDR3 is CSARDRLTPTTDTQYF. The CDR3 DNA is TGCAGTGCTAGAGATCGCCTAACACCAACCACAGATACGCAGTATTTT.

V gene TRBV6-2 or TRBV6-3 combines with J gene TRBJ2-1; D might be TRBD2 (6 bases). CDR3 length equals 14 residues. Trimming took off 8 bases at V and 4 bases at J, with 15 bases between the two ends. The V gene's germline CDR1 is MNHEY and CDR2 SVGEGT. CDR3 amino acids: CASLLGGIYNEQFF. In DNA, the CDR3 is TGTGCCAGCCTTTTGGGCGGGATATACAATGAGCAGTTCTTC.

The chain is built from TRBV4-3 and TRBJ2-1, with D tentatively TRBD1 or TRBD2 (5 bases each). Deletions cut 0 bases from V and 5 bases from J, with 17 bases between. The CDR3 runs to 17 residues. The germline V gene encodes CDR1 LGHNA and CDR2 YSLEER. The CDR3 DNA reads TGCGCCAGCAGCCAAGACTGGGGGACCTCCGTCCACAATGAGCAGTTCTTC. It is translated as CASSQDWGTSVHNEQFF.

The chain is built from TRBV5-1 and TRBJ2-3; TRBD1 matches 9 bases. This CDR3 comprises 15 residues. The J segment lost 2 bases and the V segment lost 5 bases, leaving 6 bases of the junction unmatched. Per germline, CDR1 SGHRS and CDR2 YFSETQ. Here the CDR3 reads CASRMTGGYTDTQYF. The CDR3 DNA is TGCGCCAGCAGGATGACAGGGGGGTACACAGATACGCAGTATTTT.

The genes are TRBV6-5 and TRBJ1-1, with D possibly matching TRBD1 (6 bases). The germline V gene has CDR1 MNHEY and CDR2 SVGAGI. The V end lost 11 bases, the J end lost 8 bases, and 12 bases lay between the germline ends. This CDR3 has 10 amino acids. In DNA form, the CDR3 reads TGTGCCTCCCAGGGGCGGGAAGCTTTCTTT. Translation: CASQGREAFF.

The gene calls are TRBV5-1 and TRBJ2-3, with D maybe TRBD2 (6 bases). The length of the CDR3 is 15 residues. V lost 4 bases and J lost 0, with 12 bases in between. Germline V gene lookup returns CDR1 SGHRS and CDR2 YFSETQ. The CDR3 nucleotides are TGCGCCAGCAGCCCCGGGAGCACTAGCACAGATACGCAGTATTTT. Translated: CASSPGSTSTDTQYF.

The genes are TRBV2 and TRBJ2-1; TRBD2 agrees at 13 bases. The CDR3 contains 16 residues. J gave up 9 bases and V 6 bases, and 11 bases lay outside the gene matches. Germline CDR1 and CDR2: SNHLY and FYNNEI. DNA of the CDR3: TGTGCCAGCAGGGAACTAGCGGGGGGGCCAAGCTCTGAGCAGTTCTTC. Encoded protein: CASRELAGGPSSEQFF.